This T cell receptor beta chain derives from a study of Ad26.COV2.S vaccination and SARS-CoV-2 variants. Treatment described: around 19 received Ad26.COV2.S at low or high dose, single or two shots; roughly five received placebo; per-sample allocation not given. Samples were taken on day 63 after the first vaccine or placebo injection. Whoever gave the sample was an adult aged 18-55 years in Boston. The administered vaccine (an Ad26 vector) expressed Wuhan-strain SARS-CoV-2 spike. V shed 5 bases, J shed 6 bases, and the junction held 9 bases outside the gene matches. This CDR3 is 15 amino acids long. From germline, CDR1 is MNHEY and CDR2 SVGAGI. Whole-study results and caveats: Similar non-spike TCR breadth was seen in vaccine and placebo recipients.

This clone was counted once. Its cognate antigen is unknown. Profiling relied on immunoSEQ multiplex PCR, and the TCRdb table lists in-frame clones only, not all of them. The sample consists of around 320,000 clones, roughly 91% of them appearing once. The material was peripheral blood, obtained in a trial of Ad26.COV2.S vaccine versus placebo. The clonotype comes from a person aged 18-65 years who received the Ad26.COV2.S COVID-19 vaccine or a placebo. This chain links TRBV6-5 with TRBJ2-1; 8 nucleotides align to TRBD1. CDR3 sequence: CASSTTDRVVNEQFF. DNA of the CDR3: TGTGCCAGCAGTACGACGGACAGGGTAGTCAATGAGCAGTTCTTC.